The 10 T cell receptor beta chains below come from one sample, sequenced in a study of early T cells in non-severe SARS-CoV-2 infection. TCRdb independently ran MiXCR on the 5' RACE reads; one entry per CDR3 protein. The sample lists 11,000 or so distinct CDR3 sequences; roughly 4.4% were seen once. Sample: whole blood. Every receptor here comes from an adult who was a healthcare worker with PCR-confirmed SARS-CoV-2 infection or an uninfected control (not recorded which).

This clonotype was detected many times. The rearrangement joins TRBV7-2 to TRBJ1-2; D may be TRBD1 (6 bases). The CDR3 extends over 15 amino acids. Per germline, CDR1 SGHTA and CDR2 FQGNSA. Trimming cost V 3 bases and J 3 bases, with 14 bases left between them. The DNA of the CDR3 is TGTGCCAGCAGCTTGAACCAGGGGCGATACTATGGCTACACCTTC. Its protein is CASSLNQGRYYGYTF.

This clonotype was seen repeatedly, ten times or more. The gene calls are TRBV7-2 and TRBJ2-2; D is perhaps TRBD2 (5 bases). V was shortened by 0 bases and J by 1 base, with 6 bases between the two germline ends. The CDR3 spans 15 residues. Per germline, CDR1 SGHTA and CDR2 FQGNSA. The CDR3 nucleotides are TGTGCCAGCAGCTTAGCGGCGGGGAACACCGGGGAGCTGTTTTTT. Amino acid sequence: CASSLAAGNTGELFF.

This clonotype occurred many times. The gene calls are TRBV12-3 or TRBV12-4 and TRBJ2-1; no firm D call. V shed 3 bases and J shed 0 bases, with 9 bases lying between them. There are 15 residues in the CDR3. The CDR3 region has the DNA TGTGCCAGCAGTTTTATTACGAGCTCCTACAATGAGCAGTTCTTC. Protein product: CASSFITSSYNEQFF.

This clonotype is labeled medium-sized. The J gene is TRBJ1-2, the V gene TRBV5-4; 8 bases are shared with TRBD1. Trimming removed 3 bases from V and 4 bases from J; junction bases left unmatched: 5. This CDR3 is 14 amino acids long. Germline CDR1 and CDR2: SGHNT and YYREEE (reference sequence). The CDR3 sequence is CASSSPRGLYGYTF. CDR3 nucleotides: TGTGCCAGCAGCTCCCCCAGGGGGCTCTATGGCTACACCTTC.

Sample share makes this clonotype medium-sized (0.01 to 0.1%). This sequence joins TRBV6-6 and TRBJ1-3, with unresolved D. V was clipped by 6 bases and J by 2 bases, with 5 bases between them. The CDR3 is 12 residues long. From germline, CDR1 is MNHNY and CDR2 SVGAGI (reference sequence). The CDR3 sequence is CASSSAGNTIYF. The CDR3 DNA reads TGTGCCAGCAGCTCCGCTGGAAACACCATATATTTT.

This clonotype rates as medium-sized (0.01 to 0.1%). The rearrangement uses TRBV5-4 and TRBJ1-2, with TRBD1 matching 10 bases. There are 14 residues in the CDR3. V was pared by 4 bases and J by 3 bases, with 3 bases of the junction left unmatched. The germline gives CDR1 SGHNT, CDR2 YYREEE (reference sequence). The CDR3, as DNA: TGTGCCAGCAGCCCTGGGACAGGGGACTATGGCTACACCTTC. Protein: CASSPGTGDYGYTF.

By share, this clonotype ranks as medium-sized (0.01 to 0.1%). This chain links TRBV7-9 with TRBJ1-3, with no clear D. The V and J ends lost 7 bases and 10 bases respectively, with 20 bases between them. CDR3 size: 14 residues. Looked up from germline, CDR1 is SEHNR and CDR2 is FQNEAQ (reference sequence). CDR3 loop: CASNNRAPGDTIYF. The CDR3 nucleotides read TGTGCCAGCAATAATAGGGCCCCTGGGGATACCATATATTTT.

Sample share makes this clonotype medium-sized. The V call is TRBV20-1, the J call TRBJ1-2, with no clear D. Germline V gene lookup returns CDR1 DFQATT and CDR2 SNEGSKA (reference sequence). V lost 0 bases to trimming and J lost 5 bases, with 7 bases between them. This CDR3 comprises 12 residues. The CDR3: CSARDSGYGYTF. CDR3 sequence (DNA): TGCAGTGCTAGAGATAGCGGATATGGCTACACCTTC.

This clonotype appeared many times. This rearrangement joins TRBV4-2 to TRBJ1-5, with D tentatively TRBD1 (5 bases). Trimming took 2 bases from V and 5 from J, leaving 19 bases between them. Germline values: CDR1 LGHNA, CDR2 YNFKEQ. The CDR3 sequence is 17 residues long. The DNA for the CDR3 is TGTGCCAGCAGCCAAACTCAGCCTAAGGGGAACGATCAGCCCCAGCATTTT. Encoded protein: CASSQTQPKGNDQPQHF.

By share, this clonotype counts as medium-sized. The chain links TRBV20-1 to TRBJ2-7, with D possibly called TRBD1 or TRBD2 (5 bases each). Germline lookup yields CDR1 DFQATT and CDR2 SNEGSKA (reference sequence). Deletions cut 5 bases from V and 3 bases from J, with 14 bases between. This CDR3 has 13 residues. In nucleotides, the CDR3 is TGCAGTGCTTCGGACACCGGGAACTACGAGCAGTACTTC. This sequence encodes CSASDTGNYEQYF.